The 3 T cell receptor beta chains listed next were all sequenced from one sample in a study of response to subunit inactivated influenza vaccine (dated by TCRdb to the late 2010s). The library was built by means of RT-PCR. The sequencer listed for this sample is Illumina HiSeq 2500. TCRdb reanalyzed the raw reads on its own, using fastp at Q25 for trimming and MiXCR for clone calling, and kept in-frame beta chains. Here each entry gathers all rows of one CDR3 protein and keeps the most common genes and DNA. For this sample there are hundreds of thousands of distinct CDR3 sequences; approximately 12% appear just once. The top ten constitute roughly 10% of the sample. The input for sequencing was PBMCs from blood, taken on the day of vaccination. The receptors stem from a man over 45 who received an inactivated influenza vaccine. Donor details come from another sample of the same person, matched by shared clones.

This chain connects TRBV6-5 to TRBJ2-2; D gene uncertain. CDR3 length equals 13 residues. The V end lost 4 bases, the J end lost 6 bases, and 9 bases lay between the germline ends. From germline, CDR1 is MNHEY and CDR2 SVGAGI. CDR3 loop: CASSSNSAGELFF. The DNA of the CDR3 is TGTGCCAGCAGTTCCAACAGTGCCGGGGAGCTGTTTTTT.

In this sample, this clonotype turned up a few times. This rearrangement joins TRBV29-1 to TRBJ2-2; TRBD1 matches at 11 bases. V lost 8 bases and J lost 7; bases outside the gene matches: 6. Germline lookup yields CDR1 SQVTM and CDR2 ANQGSEA. The CDR3 is made up of 13 amino acids. The CDR3 reads CSTRTGGYGELFF. The DNA of the CDR3 is TGCAGCACACGGACAGGGGGCTACGGGGAGCTGTTTTTT.

The V call is TRBV20-1, the J call TRBJ2-5; D is perhaps TRBD1 (5 bases). This CDR3 is 16 amino acids long. Looked up from germline, CDR1 is DFQATT and CDR2 is SNEGSKA (reference sequence). With 3 bases removed from V and 2 bases from J, the gap between germline ends came to 19 bases. The CDR3 nucleotides read TGCAGTGCTAGTCAGTTTGGCCGGACACCGCAAGAGACCCAGTACTTC. Its translation is CSASQFGRTPQETQYF.